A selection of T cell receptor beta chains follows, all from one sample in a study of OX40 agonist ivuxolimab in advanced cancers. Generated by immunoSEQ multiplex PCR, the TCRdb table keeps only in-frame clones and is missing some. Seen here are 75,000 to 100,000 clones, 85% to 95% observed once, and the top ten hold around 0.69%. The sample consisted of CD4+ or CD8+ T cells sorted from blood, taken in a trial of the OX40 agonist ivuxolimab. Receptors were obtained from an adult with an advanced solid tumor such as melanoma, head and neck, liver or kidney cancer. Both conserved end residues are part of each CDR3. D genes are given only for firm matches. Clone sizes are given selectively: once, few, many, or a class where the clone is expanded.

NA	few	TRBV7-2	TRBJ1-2	TGTGCCAGCAGCTCGGGCCTGGTTGGCTACACCTTC	CASSSGLVGYTF
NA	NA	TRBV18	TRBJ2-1	TGTGCCAGCTCCCCCCAGAGAGAGGAGCAGTTCTTC	CASSPQREEQFF
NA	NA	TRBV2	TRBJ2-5	TGTGCCAGCAGTGAATGGGGGGAGACCCAGTACTTC	CASSEWGETQYF
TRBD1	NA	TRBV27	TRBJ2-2	TGTGCACCGGGACAGGGGGATACCGGGGAGCTGTTTTTT	CAPGQGDTGELFF
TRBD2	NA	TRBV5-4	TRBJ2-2	TGTGCCAGCAGCACCTTAGCGGGAGGGAGGACCGGGGAGCTGTTTTTT	CASSTLAGGRTGELFF
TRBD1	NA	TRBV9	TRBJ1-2	TGTGCCAGCAGCGTAGGAGGAAGGGACAGGGAGGCTGGCTACACCTTC	CASSVGGRDREAGYTF
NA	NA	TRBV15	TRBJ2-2	TGTGCCACCAGCAGGGTCCGCGGTCACACCGGGGAGCTGTTTTTT	CATSRVRGHTGELFF
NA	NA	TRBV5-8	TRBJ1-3	TGTGCCAGCAGCCCAAGGACCCCCGAGGGAAACACCATATATTTT	CASSPRTPEGNTIYF
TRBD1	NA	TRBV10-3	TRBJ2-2	TGTGCCATCTCTCAGGGACAGGGACCAACCGGGGAGCTGTTTTTT	CAISQGQGPTGELFF
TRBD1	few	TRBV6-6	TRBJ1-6	TGTGCCAGCTCCGGGACAGGGATTTCACCCCTCCACTTT	CASSGTGISPLHF
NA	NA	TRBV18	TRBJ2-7	TGTGCCAGCTCACCGGCAGCACTAAAATACGAGCAGTACTTC	CASSPAALKYEQYF
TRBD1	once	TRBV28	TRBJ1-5	TGTGCCCCCAGGGGGGAAGGAGGCAATCAGCCCCAGCATTTT	CAPRGEGGNQPQHF
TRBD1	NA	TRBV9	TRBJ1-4	TGTGCCAGCAGCATACAGGACAGGGAAGAAAAACTGTTTTTT	CASSIQDREEKLFF
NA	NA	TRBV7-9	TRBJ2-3	TGTGCCAGCAGGTGGGGCACAGATACGCAGTATTTT	CASRWGTDTQYF
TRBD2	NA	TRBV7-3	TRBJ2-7	TGTGCCAGCAGCTTAATGGCGGGAGACTACGAGCAGTACTTC	CASSLMAGDYEQYF
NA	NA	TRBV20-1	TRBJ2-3	TGCAGTGCAGGCGCAGATACGCAGTATTTT	CSAGADTQYF
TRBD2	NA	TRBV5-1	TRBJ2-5	TGCGCCAGCGGGTCAGGGACTAGCGGGTACCAAGAGACCCAGTACTTC	CASGSGTSGYQETQYF
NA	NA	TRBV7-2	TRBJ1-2	TGTGCCAGCTCCCCGTCTTTGGAATATGGCTACACCTTC	CASSPSLEYGYTF
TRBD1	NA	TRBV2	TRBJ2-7	TGTGCCAGCTCGGGACAGGGGGCTTACGAGCAGTACTTC	CASSGQGAYEQYF
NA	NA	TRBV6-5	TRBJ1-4	TGTGCCAGCAAGTTCGGCACAACTAATGAAAAACTGTTTTTT	CASKFGTTNEKLFF
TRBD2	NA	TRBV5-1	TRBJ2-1	TGCGCCAGCAGCTTGGCCCTAGCGGGAGTTACCGATGAGCAGTTCTTC	CASSLALAGVTDEQFF
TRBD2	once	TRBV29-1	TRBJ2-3	TGCAGCGTTGAATCGATACTAGCGGGAGTCTCAGATACGCAGTATTTT	CSVESILAGVSDTQYF
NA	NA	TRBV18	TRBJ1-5	TGTGCCAGCTCACGCCAGGGCGATCAGCCCCAGCATTTT	CASSRQGDQPQHF
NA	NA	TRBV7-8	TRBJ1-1	TGTGCCAGCAGCTTCCTCGGCTCGAACACTGAAGCTTTCTTT	CASSFLGSNTEAFF
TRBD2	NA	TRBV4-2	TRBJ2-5	TGTGCCAGCAGCCAACAACTAGCGGGATTCGGGGAGACCCAGTACTTC	CASSQQLAGFGETQYF
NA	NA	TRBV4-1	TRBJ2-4	TGCGCCAGCAGCCAAGCTCCCCGGGGAAGTTCCAAAAACATTCAGTACTTC	CASSQAPRGSSKNIQYF
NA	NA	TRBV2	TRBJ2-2	TGTGCCAGCAGTGATATACAGAACGGGGAGCTGTTTTTT	CASSDIQNGELFF
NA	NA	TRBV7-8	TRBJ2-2	TGTGCCAGCAGCTTAGTCGGGTTCACCGGGGAGCTGTTTTTT	CASSLVGFTGELFF
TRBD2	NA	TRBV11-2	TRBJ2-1	TGTGCCAGCTCCTGGGGAGGCGTAGCGGGAGGTGGTAATGAGCAGTTCTTC	CASSWGGVAGGGNEQFF
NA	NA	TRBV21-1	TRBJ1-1	TGTGCCAGCAGCAAAGTGCAAGGGGAAATGTGCATGAACACTGAAGCTTTCTTT	CASSKVQGEMCMNTEAFF
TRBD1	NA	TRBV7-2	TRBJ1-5	TGTGCCAGCAGCTTAGGTTCGGGACAGGGGTATCAGCCCCAGCATTTT	CASSLGSGQGYQPQHF
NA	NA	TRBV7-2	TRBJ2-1	TGTGCCAGCAGTTCAGGTCAAATAGGGTCCTACAATGAGCAGTTCTTC	CASSSGQIGSYNEQFF
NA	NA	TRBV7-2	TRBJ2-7	TGTGCCAGCAGCTTAGGGGCAGGGCCTGGGGGAGAGCAGTACTTC	CASSLGAGPGGEQYF
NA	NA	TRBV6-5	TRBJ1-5	TGTGCCAGCAGTTATGCGCTTCAGCCCCAGCATTTT	CASSYALQPQHF
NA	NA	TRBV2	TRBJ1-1	TGTGCCAGCAGAAGAGAAGCAGCCACCAAAGCTTTCTTT	CASRREAATKAFF
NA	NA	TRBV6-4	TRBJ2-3	TGTGCCAGCAGTGTGGATGGACTAACGGGTACGCAGTATTTT	CASSVDGLTGTQYF
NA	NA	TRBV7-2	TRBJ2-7	TGTGCCAGCAGCTTGACCCCGGCGGAGGAGCAGTACTTC	CASSLTPAEEQYF
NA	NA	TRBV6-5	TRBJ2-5	TGTGCCAGCAGCCACCGGCCCGCGCAAGAGGCCCAGTACTTC	CASSHRPAQEAQYF
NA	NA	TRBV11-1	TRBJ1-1	TGTGCCAGCAGCACACATGCGGGGGCGGGCACTGAAGCTTTCTTT	CASSTHAGAGTEAFF
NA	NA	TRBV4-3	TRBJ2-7	TGCGCCAGCAGCCAAGGTTATGGCTACGAGCAGTACTTC	CASSQGYGYEQYF
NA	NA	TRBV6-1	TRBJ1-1	TGTGCCAGCAGCACCACAGGGAACACTGAAGCTTTCTTT	CASSTTGNTEAFF
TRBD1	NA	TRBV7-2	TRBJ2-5	TGTGCCAGCAGCTTAGGTCCCCGGGACAGCGTTTACTTC	CASSLGPRDSVYF
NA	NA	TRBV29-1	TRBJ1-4	TGCAGCGTTGTGGTTTCGAGGGAAAAACTGTTTTTT	CSVVVSREKLFF
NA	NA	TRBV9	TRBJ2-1	TGTGCCAGCAGCCCCAGACTCTACAATGAGCAGTTCTTC	CASSPRLYNEQFF
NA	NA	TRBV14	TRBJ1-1	TGTGCCAGCAGCCACCTGACAGGCCAGAACACTGAAGCTTTCTTT	CASSHLTGQNTEAFF
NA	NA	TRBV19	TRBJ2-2	TGTGCCTCTACCCAGGCGGGTATCACCGGGGAGCTGTTTTTT	CASTQAGITGELFF
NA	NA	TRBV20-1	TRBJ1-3	TGCGGGCATCTGGCTGGAAACACCATATATTTT	CGHLAGNTIYF
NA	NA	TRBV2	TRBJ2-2	TGTGCCAGCAAAAACGAAGGAGTCGGTGGGGAGCTGTTTTTT	CASKNEGVGGELFF
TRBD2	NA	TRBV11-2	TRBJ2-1	TGTGCCAGCAGCTCCCTCAGCGGGAGTTCCTACAATGAGCAGTTCTTC	CASSSLSGSSYNEQFF
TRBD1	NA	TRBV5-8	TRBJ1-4	TGTGCCAGCAGCTCCCCCGGGACAGGGTCGGGAGAAAAACTGTTTTTT	CASSSPGTGSGEKLFF
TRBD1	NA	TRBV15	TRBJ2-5	TGTGCCACCAGCAATTGGGACAGCCAAGAGACCCAGTACTTC	CATSNWDSQETQYF
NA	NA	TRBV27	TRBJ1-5	TGTGCCAGCAGTAAGGAGGGGCACAGCAATCAGCCCCAGCATTTT	CASSKEGHSNQPQHF
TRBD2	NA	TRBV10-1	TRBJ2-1	TGCGCCAGCAGTGAGTCTCTGCGGGAGGGCCTATTTCGTCAAAGCTACAATGAGCAGTTCTTC	CASSESLREGLFRQSYNEQFF
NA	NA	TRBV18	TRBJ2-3	TGTGCCAGCTCACCGGGGACCCAATCAGATACGCAGTATTTT	CASSPGTQSDTQYF